A selection of T cell receptor beta chains follows, all from one sample in a study of early T cells in non-severe SARS-CoV-2 infection. TCRdb fed the 5' RACE reads into MiXCR, producing one record per CDR3 protein. The sample shows around 57,000 distinct CDR3 sequences, 11% of them seen only once. What was sequenced was whole blood. The receptors originated from an adult who was a healthcare worker with PCR-confirmed SARS-CoV-2 infection or an uninfected control (not recorded which). Both conserved end residues are trimmed from each CDR3. A D gene is named only where the DNA matches it firmly.

v_call	j_call	d_call	cdr3_aa
TRBV21-1	TRBJ1-5	-	ASSKGGQA
TRBV5-1	TRBJ2-4	-	ASSLSGVPKNIQY
TRBV6-1	TRBJ1-2	-	ASSLERENYGYT
TRBV7-8	TRBJ1-2	-	ASSLSTGSGYGYT
TRBV5-1	TRBJ2-3	-	ASSLLISSDTQY
TRBV20-1	TRBJ2-3	-	SARDFSESTDTQY
TRBV18	TRBJ2-5	TRBD2	ASSLDLAGDETQY
TRBV7-9	TRBJ2-5	-	ASRAYQETQY
TRBV5-1	TRBJ2-7	TRBD2	ASSSTGASGGALTEQY
TRBV7-3	TRBJ2-1	-	ASSFRQAGFGDEQF
TRBV6-6	TRBJ1-2	-	ASSHEASTEKPIYGYT
TRBV5-1	TRBJ2-5	TRBD2	ASSLLSGETQY
TRBV20-1	TRBJ2-7	TRBD1	SLQGSSYEQY
TRBV2	TRBJ1-1	-	ASSVARDVEAF
TRBV14	TRBJ1-4	TRBD1	ASSLITGGADEKLF
TRBV5-1	TRBJ2-3	TRBD2	ASSSGTSALADTQY
TRBV20-1	TRBJ2-3	-	SAPPRASSTDTQY
TRBV6-5	TRBJ1-2	-	ASSPMRGIGYGYT
TRBV29-1	TRBJ2-5	-	SVVRSPNTQETQY
TRBV27	TRBJ2-5	-	ASSLGNREATQY
TRBV2	TRBJ2-7	TRBD1	ASSEARRTGTYEQY
TRBV27	TRBJ2-7	-	ASSLYQTRSYEQY
TRBV11-2	TRBJ2-7	-	ASSLATTVDYEQY
TRBV20-1	TRBJ1-1	-	SFQGAAEAF